The 24 T cell receptor beta chains given below trace back to one sample, sequenced in a study of T cells after yellow fever vaccination. Each CDR3 protein gets one entry after TCRdb re-called the 5' RACE reads with MiXCR. This table has around 320,000 distinct CDR3 sequences, 8.7% appearing once. Sequenced material: CD4+ T cells sorted from PBMCs, taken 5 days after the yellow fever booster vaccination. These receptors all come from a man younger than 35 who received the YFV17D yellow fever vaccine.

The chain is built from TRBV6-5 and TRBJ1-4, with TRBD1 as a possible D gene (5 bases). Germline V gives CDR1 MNHEY, CDR2 SVGAGI. Trimming stripped 0 bases from V and 0 bases from J, with 11 bases between. The CDR3 runs to 17 residues. This CDR3 reads CASSYSTAFATNEKLFF. DNA for the CDR3: TGTGCCAGCAGTTACTCGACAGCCTTTGCAACTAATGAAAAACTGTTTTTT.

This clonotype was seen ten or more times. The chain carries TRBV7-8 and TRBJ2-3; a weak D match, TRBD1 (5 bases). Trimming stripped 6 bases from V and 5 bases from J, with 9 bases between. In germline, CDR1 is SGHVS, CDR2 FQNEAQ. This CDR3 is 12 amino acids long. The DNA of the CDR3 is TGTGCCAGCAGTTTAACAGGAGATACGCAGTATTTT. Protein sequence: CASSLTGDTQYF. The complete variable domain, with remaining parts taken from reference TRBV7-8 and TRBJ2-3, reads GAGVSQSPRYKVAKRGQDVALRCDPISGHVSLFWYQQALGQGPEFLTYFQNEAQLDKSGLPSDRFFAERPEGSVSTLKIQRTQQEDSAVYLCASSLTGDTQYFGPGTRLTVL.

This clonotype was seen only a few times. The chain joins TRBV7-9 to TRBJ1-1; a weak D match, TRBD1 (6 bases). The CDR3 runs to 15 residues. The V end lost 6 bases, the J end lost 5 bases, and 19 bases lay between the germline ends. The V gene's germline CDR1 is SEHNR and CDR2 FQNEAQ (reference sequence). The CDR3 DNA reads as TGTGCCAGCAGTTTGTGGGAGGACAGAAGGACTGAAGCTTTCTTT. It is translated as CASSLWEDRRTEAFF.

V gene TRBV7-6 combines with J gene TRBJ1-2, with a tentative D call TRBD1 (6 bases). CDR3 length: 13 amino acids. Germline CDR1 reads SGHVS; CDR2 reads FNYEAQ. V gave up 3 bases and J gave up 5 bases, with 10 bases separating them. In nucleotides, the CDR3 is TGTGCCAGCAGCTTTAACAGGGATTATGGCTACACCTTC. Protein product: CASSFNRDYGYTF.

This clonotype was detected a few times. The genes are TRBV7-3 and TRBJ2-1; perhaps TRBD2 as D (6 bases). The V and J ends lost 5 bases and 12 bases respectively, with 14 bases between them. CDR3 length: 12 residues. Per germline, CDR1 SGHTA and CDR2 FQGTGA. CDR3: CASSPRRGRQFF. CDR3 sequence (DNA): TGTGCCAGCAGCCCCCGTCGGGGGAGGCAGTTCTTC.

This clonotype has ten or more counts. The J gene is TRBJ2-4, the V gene TRBV7-9, with 7 bases fitting TRBD1. V was clipped by 1 base and J by 0 bases; unmatched bases: 6. CDR3 length equals 17 residues. Per the germline V gene, CDR1 is SEHNR and CDR2 is FQNEAQ (reference sequence). The CDR3 protein is CASSLEGGSLAKNIQYF. The CDR3 nucleotides are TGTGCCAGCAGCTTAGAAGGGGGCTCGCTAGCCAAAAACATTCAGTACTTC.

The chain couples TRBV7-9 to TRBJ2-2, with D tentatively TRBD2 (6 bases). The germline CDR1 and CDR2 sequences are SEHNR and FQNEAQ (reference sequence). The CDR3 is 16 amino acids. Trimming took 4 bases from V and 1 from J, leaving 13 bases between them. The CDR3 coding sequence is TGTGCCAGCAGCTCCAAGCGGGCCCGGAACACCGGGGAGCTGTTTTTT. It yields the protein CASSSKRARNTGELFF.

This clonotype was detected ten times or more. The chain has TRBV29-1 and TRBJ2-4; D unresolved. CDR1 and CDR2 (germline): SQVTM, ANQGSEA. The length of the CDR3 is 12 residues. V lost 4 bases, J lost 0 bases, and 4 bases lay in between. The CDR3 spells CSVGSAKNIQYF. The CDR3 DNA sequence: TGCAGCGTTGGGTCAGCCAAAAACATTCAGTACTTC. The full variable domain, in which reference TRBV29-1 and TRBJ2-4 provide the parts outside the CDR3, is SAVISQKPSRDICQRGTSLTIQCQVDSQVTMMFWYRQQPGQSLTLIATANQGSEATYESGFVIDKFPISRPNLTFSTLTVSNMSPEDSSIYLCSVGSAKNIQYFGAGTRLSVL.

This clonotype was counted ten times or more. This chain joins TRBV9 and TRBJ2-1; TRBD2 might be the D (5 bases). V was pared by 0 bases and J by 9 bases, with 10 bases between. The CDR3 contains 13 residues. Germline V lookup: CDR1 SGDLS, CDR2 YYNGEE. The CDR3 is CASSVVGVGEQFF. The CDR3, as DNA: TGTGCCAGCAGCGTAGTCGGGGTCGGTGAGCAGTTCTTC.

At least ten counts were recorded for this clonotype. This sequence joins TRBV11-2 and TRBJ2-5; D is unresolved. This CDR3 spans 16 amino acids. CDR1 is SGHAT and CDR2 is FQNNGV in the germline V gene. Trimming left V 1 base short and J 5 bases short, with 17 bases between. The CDR3 bases are TGTGCCAGCAGCTTAGCCCCCCAGTGGTTAGGGGAGACCCAGTACTTC. This sequence encodes CASSLAPQWLGETQYF.

The chain couples TRBV12-3 or TRBV12-4 to TRBJ1-1, with D perhaps matching TRBD1 (6 bases). Trimming removed 6 bases from V and 1 base from J, with 12 bases in between. The CDR3 covers 14 residues. DNA for the CDR3: TGTGCCAGCAGACGGGGACAACCGAACACTGAAGCTTTCTTT. It codes for CASRRGQPNTEAFF.

The rearrangement uses TRBV5-5 and TRBJ1-1, with a possible D match to TRBD1 (6 bases). Looked up from germline, CDR1 is SGHKS and CDR2 is YYEKEE (reference sequence). Trimming took off 4 bases at V and 1 base at J, with 14 bases between the two ends. The CDR3 runs to 15 residues. This CDR3 reads CASSLYRAQNTEAFF. The CDR3 DNA is TGTGCCAGCAGCCTCTACAGGGCCCAGAACACTGAAGCTTTCTTT. The variable domain in full, with the rest retrieved from reference TRBV5-5 and TRBJ1-1, is DAGVTQSPTHLIKTRGQQVTLRCSPISGHKSVSWYQQVLGQGPQFIFQYYEKEERGRGNFPDRFSARQFPNYSSELNVNALLLGDSALYLCASSLYRAQNTEAFFGQGTRLTVV.

This clonotype was seen repeatedly, ten times or more. The chain uses TRBV7-2 and TRBJ2-7; D not resolved. This CDR3 has 14 residues. Per the germline V gene, CDR1 is SGHTA and CDR2 is FQGNSA. The V gene lost 2 bases and the J gene lost 0 bases, with 8 bases spanning the gap. The CDR3: CASSLLGISYEQYV. The CDR3 DNA reads TGTGCCAGCAGCTTACTCGGCATCTCCTACGAGCAGTACGTC.

This chain links TRBV6-1 with TRBJ2-3; a weak D match, TRBD1 (6 bases). V was cut by 3 bases and J by 8 bases, with 9 bases left in between. Germline values: CDR1 MNHNS, CDR2 SASEGT. This CDR3 contains 12 residues. CDR3 in DNA: TGTGCCAGCAGTGACGAACAGGGTACGCAGTATTTT. Amino acids: CASSDEQGTQYF.

This clonotype occurred many times. The rearrangement links TRBV11-3 to TRBJ2-1, with D possibly matching TRBD1 (6 bases). The CDR3 runs to 15 residues. Trimming took off 2 bases at V and 7 bases at J, with 15 bases between the two ends. The V gene's germline CDR1 is SGHNT and CDR2 YENEEA. Written as DNA, the CDR3 is TGTGCCAGCAGCTTAATAACAGGGAATGAAAATGAGCAGTTCTTC. Protein: CASSLITGNENEQFF.

In its sample, this clonotype was seen many times. The rearrangement uses TRBV5-5 and TRBJ1-6, with D maybe TRBD1 (5 bases). There are 14 residues in the CDR3. Germline values: CDR1 SGHKS, CDR2 YYEKEE (reference sequence). Trimming took off 1 base at V and 10 bases at J, with 12 bases between the two ends. The CDR3 reads CASSLYEGSSPLHF. The CDR3 DNA reads TGTGCCAGCAGCTTGTATGAGGGGTCCTCACCCCTCCACTTT. The full variable domain, its missing parts supplied by reference TRBV5-5 and TRBJ1-6, is DAGVTQSPTHLIKTRGQQVTLRCSPISGHKSVSWYQQVLGQGPQFIFQYYEKEERGRGNFPDRFSARQFPNYSSELNVNALLLGDSALYLCASSLYEGSSPLHFGNGTRLTVT.

The V and J genes are TRBV6-1 and TRBJ2-2; D gene ambiguous. V lost 9 bases to trimming and J lost 3 bases, with 14 bases between them. CDR3 size: 14 residues. The germline CDR1 and CDR2 sequences are MNHNS and SASEGT. The CDR3 region has the DNA TGTGCCAGTTCTCGTGGCAGCGACACCGGGGAGCTGTTTTTT. This encodes CASSRGSDTGELFF.

V and J are TRBV30 and TRBJ2-7, with D uncertain. The CDR3 has 14 residues. From germline, CDR1 is GTSNPN and CDR2 SVGIG (reference sequence). The V gene lost 2 bases and the J gene lost 0 bases, with 11 bases spanning the gap. The CDR3 DNA reads TGTGCCTGGAGTTCACAGAGGAGCTCCTACGAGCAGTACTTC. It specifies CAWSSQRSSYEQYF.

The rearrangement uses TRBV7-2 and TRBJ1-5; the D is unclear. The germline gives CDR1 SGHTA, CDR2 FQGNSA. This CDR3 is 14 amino acids long. The germline V and J ends were trimmed by 3 bases and 1 base, with 7 bases remaining between them. The CDR3 DNA sequence: TGTGCCAGCAGCTTTAGCATAAGCAATCAGCCCCAGCATTTT. Its protein product is CASSFSISNQPQHF.

This clonotype was seen a few times. The chain joins TRBV5-4 to TRBJ2-2; TRBD2 matches 11 bases. In germline, CDR1 is SGHNT, CDR2 YYREEE (reference sequence). The CDR3 runs 16 residues. V lost 5 bases to trimming and J lost 6 bases; unmatched junction nucleotides: 9. The CDR3 is CASSPAGTSGSGELFF. The CDR3 DNA is TGTGCCAGCAGTCCAGCAGGGACTAGCGGTTCCGGGGAGCTGTTTTTT.

This clonotype was counted ten times or more. The rearrangement uses TRBV11-2 and TRBJ2-7, with 7 positions matching TRBD1. With 1 base clipped from V and 2 bases from J, the junction kept 5 bases outside the gene matches. The CDR3 is 15 amino acids. Germline loops: CDR1 SGHAT, CDR2 FQNNGV. As DNA, the CDR3 is TGTGCCAGCAGCTTAGGCTCAGGGACAGCCTACGAGCAGTACGTC. It yields the protein CASSLGSGTAYEQYV.

The chain combines TRBV7-2 with TRBJ1-1, with 7 bases fitting TRBD1. The germline CDR1 and CDR2 sequences are SGHTA and FQGNSA. The V and J ends lost 4 bases and 4 bases, in that order; junction bases with no gene match: 6. The CDR3 is 14 residues long. The CDR3, as DNA: TGTGCCAGCAGCTCCCAACAGGGGAGCACTGAAGCTTTCTTT. Encoded protein: CASSSQQGSTEAFF.

This clonotype was seen a few times. The chain joins TRBV30 to TRBJ2-1; D unresolved. CDR1 and CDR2 (germline): GTSNPN, SVGIG (reference sequence). The V end lost 3 bases, the J end lost 5 bases, and 14 bases lay between the germline ends. The CDR3 has 14 residues. The CDR3 DNA reads TGTGCCTGGAGCCACGCAGCCCTTAACAATGAGCAGTTCTTC. The encoded protein is CAWSHAALNNEQFF. Complete variable domain (other parts from reference TRBV30 and TRBJ2-1): SQTIHQWPATLVQPVGSPLSLECTVEGTSNPNLYWYRQAAGRGLQLLFYSVGIGQISSEVPQNLSASRPQDRQFILSSKKLLLSDSGFYLCAWSHAALNNEQFFGPGTRLTVL.

The chain combines TRBV18 with TRBJ1-2, with 10 bases identical to TRBD1. With V trimmed by 5 bases and J by 3 bases, 6 bases remained unmatched. CDR1 and CDR2 (germline): KGHSH, LQKENI. The CDR3 totals 15 residues. DNA of the CDR3: TGTGCCAGCTCAGTGCGACAGGGGGCCCACTATGGCTACACCTTC. As protein: CASSVRQGAHYGYTF.